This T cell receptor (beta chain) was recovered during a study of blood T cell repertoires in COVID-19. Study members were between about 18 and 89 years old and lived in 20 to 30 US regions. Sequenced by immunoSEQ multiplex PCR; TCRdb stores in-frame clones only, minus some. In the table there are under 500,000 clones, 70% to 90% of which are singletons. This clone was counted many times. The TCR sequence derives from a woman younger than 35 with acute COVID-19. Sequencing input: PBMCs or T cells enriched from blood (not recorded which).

The CDR3 loop is CASSYYTGELFF. CDR3 DNA: TGTGCCAGCAGCTACTACACCGGGGAGCTGTTTTTT. The chain combines TRBV5-6 with TRBJ2-2, with D uncertain. This CDR3 has 12 residues. V was trimmed by 3 bases and J by 3 bases, leaving 3 bases between them. Germline V lookup: CDR1 SGHDT, CDR2 YYEEEE.